In its sample, the clone carrying this T cell receptor beta chain was seen a few times. The CDR3 is made up of 13 amino acids. Trimming took off 9 bases at V and 2 bases at J, with 11 bases between the two ends. Germline V gene sequence: CDR1 LNHNV, CDR2 YYDKDF (reference sequence). This sample was taken from a study of blood T cell repertoires in COVID-19. For the study at large: There were acute and convalescent COVID-19 samples, and they came from the United States, Italy and Spain. Sources were T cells, B-cell-depleted T cells, or PBMCs; the material itself was cDNA or gDNA.

Some clones are missing from TCRdb's copy, which holds only in-frame ones; the method was immunoSEQ multiplex PCR. This sample has approximately 300,000 clones, with approximately 91% found just once. The sequence came from a woman younger than 45 with COVID-19, enrolled during active disease. V and J are TRBV15 and TRBJ1-5; D is uncertain. The specimen was peripheral blood. CDR3 in amino acids: CATAREGNQPQHF. CDR3 coding DNA: TGTGCCACGGCTAGAGAGGGCAATCAGCCCCAGCATTTT.